A single sample gave rise to the 26 T cell receptor beta chains below, sequenced in a study of T-cell memory formation after mild COVID-19. TCRdb ran MiXCR on the 5' RACE reads and lists one entry per CDR3 protein. In the table there are 300,000 to 350,000 distinct CDR3 sequences, just under 20% of which are singletons. The sample was PBMCs or a T cell subset sorted from them (not recorded which). These receptors all come from a man aged 18 to 29 who had mild COVID-19 (a few samples of this study predate the infection). Cell type and time point are not known.

This clonotype was recorded many times. The chain has TRBV3-1 and TRBJ2-2, with 9 bases aligning to TRBD1. Germline loops: CDR1 LGHDT, CDR2 YNNKEL (reference sequence). The CDR3 contains 16 residues. V dropped 4 bases and J dropped 4; count of bases not matched to a gene: 7. CDR3 sequence: CASSPGQGLITGELFF. Written as DNA, the CDR3 is TGTGCCAGCAGCCCCGGACAGGGGTTGATCACCGGGGAGCTGTTTTTT.

J is TRBJ2-5 and V is TRBV27, with 9 bases lining up with TRBD1. The CDR3 loop spans 15 amino acids. Germline V lookup: CDR1 MNHEY, CDR2 SMNVEV (reference sequence). The V gene end was trimmed by 6 bases and the J gene end by 5 bases; junction bases not matched to a gene: 10. CDR3 protein: CASRPTGGGWETQYF. For the CDR3, the DNA is TGTGCCAGCAGACCTACAGGGGGCGGTTGGGAGACCCAGTACTTC.

This chain uses TRBV29-1 with TRBJ2-3; 8 bases are shared with TRBD2. The germline V gene encodes CDR1 SQVTM and CDR2 ANQGSEA. V was pared by 7 bases and J by 6 bases, with 9 bases of the junction left unmatched. This CDR3 has 13 amino acids. The CDR3 sequence: CSAPAGGGDTQYF. The CDR3 nucleotides are TGCAGCGCCCCGGCGGGGGGAGGGGATACGCAGTATTTT.

The gene calls are TRBV25-1 and TRBJ2-1; a possible D gene is TRBD2 (6 bases). Germline assignment: CDR1 MGHDK and CDR2 SYGVNS. The CDR3 has 13 amino acids. Trimming took off 6 bases at V and 9 bases at J, with 15 bases between the two ends. In DNA form, the CDR3 reads TGTGCCAGCAGATGGGGGGTGATGAGTGAGCAGTTCTTC. Translation gives CASRWGVMSEQFF.

The chain is built from TRBV27 and TRBJ1-5; tentative D call: TRBD1 (6 bases). Trimming pared 6 bases from V and 1 base from J, leaving 13 bases between. Germline-derived CDR1 and CDR2 are MNHEY and SMNVEV (reference sequence). The CDR3 extends over 15 amino acids. The CDR3 nucleotides read TGTGCCAGCAGCTCCGGGACACCCAGCAATCAGCCCCAGCATTTT. Its translation is CASSSGTPSNQPQHF.

The chain combines TRBV29-1 with TRBJ2-5, with TRBD2 matching over 9 bases. The germline V gene encodes CDR1 SQVTM and CDR2 ANQGSEA. The CDR3 runs 15 residues. The trim removed 1 base at V and 6 bases at J, leaving 9 bases unmatched. CDR3 nucleotide sequence: TGCAGCGTTGAAGGAGTTAGCGGGGGCCCGAAGACCCAGTACTTC. Protein product: CSVEGVSGGPKTQYF.

This clonotype was observed a few times. This chain joins TRBV20-1 and TRBJ1-1; maybe TRBD1 (6 bases). Germline V gene sequence: CDR1 DFQATT, CDR2 SNEGSKA (reference sequence). This CDR3 is built from 12 residues. With 4 bases removed from V and 6 bases from J, the gap between germline ends came to 12 bases. The CDR3 sequence: CSATRQVAEAFF. The CDR3 coding sequence is TGCAGTGCTACACGACAGGTCGCTGAAGCTTTCTTT.

This clonotype was counted many times. The gene calls are TRBV20-1 and TRBJ2-3; 9 bases match TRBD1. This CDR3 is 15 amino acids long. V was clipped by 6 bases and J by 4 bases; unmatched bases: 11. Looked up from germline, CDR1 is DFQATT and CDR2 is SNEGSKA (reference sequence). The CDR3 sequence: CSAHSGTGRSDTQYF. The CDR3 DNA sequence: TGCAGTGCCCACTCCGGGACAGGGCGTTCAGATACGCAGTATTTT.

This chain joins TRBV5-1 and TRBJ1-6; tentative D call: TRBD1 (6 bases). The CDR3 consists of 15 residues. The V end was cut by 4 bases, the J end by 14 bases, with 22 bases between. CDR1 is SGHRS, CDR2 YFSETQ, per germline. In DNA form, the CDR3 reads TGCGCCAGCAGCCCGAGAGGTACAGGGCTCGAGGCCCTCCACTTT. Its translation: CASSPRGTGLEALHF.

The chain is built from TRBV19 and TRBJ2-1, with 11 nucleotides matching TRBD2. There are 14 residues in the CDR3. Germline loops: CDR1 LNHDA, CDR2 SQIVND (reference sequence). After removal of 3 bases from V and 9 bases from J, the junction contained 4 bases not matched to a gene. The CDR3 here is CASSILAGGFEQFF. CDR3 nucleotides: TGTGCCAGTAGTATTCTAGCGGGGGGTTTTGAGCAGTTCTTC. Full variable domain (remainder filled in from reference TRBV19 and TRBJ2-1): DGGITQSPKYLFRKEGQNVTLSCEQNLNHDAMYWYRQDPGQGLRLIYYSQIVNDFQKGDIAEGYSVSREKKESFPLTVTSAQKNPTAFYLCASSILAGGFEQFFGPGTRLTVL.

The rearrangement joins TRBV5-1 to TRBJ2-3, with 9 bases aligning to TRBD2. CDR1 is SGHRS and CDR2 is YFSETQ in the germline V gene. The CDR3 length is 14 residues. V dropped 2 bases and J dropped 4; count of bases not matched to a gene: 2. The CDR3 loop is CASSLRGGADTQYF. In nucleotides, the CDR3 is TGCGCCAGCAGCTTACGCGGGGGGGCAGATACGCAGTATTTT.

This clonotype was observed a handful of times. This chain uses TRBV6-2 or TRBV6-3 with TRBJ2-7; 7 positions match TRBD1. The CDR3 has 13 residues. CDR1 MNHEY and CDR2 SVGEGT come from the germline V gene. V lost 6 bases and J lost 1; bases outside the gene matches: 3. Written as DNA, the CDR3 is TGTGCCAGCAGAAGGACAGGATCCTACGAGCAGTACGTC. Translation gives CASRRTGSYEQYV.

In its sample, this clonotype was seen a few times. The chain joins TRBV18 to TRBJ2-1; 8 bases are shared with TRBD2. V lost 2 bases to trimming and J lost 6 bases; unmatched junction nucleotides: 3. CDR1 and CDR2 (germline): KGHSH, LQKENI. The CDR3 runs to 14 residues. The CDR3 DNA is TGTGCCAGCTCACCATTGGCGGGGGGCAATGAGCAGTTCTTC. Protein sequence: CASSPLAGGNEQFF.

The V and J genes are TRBV15 and TRBJ2-1, with D perhaps assigned TRBD1 or TRBD2 (6 bases each). With 2 bases removed from V and 5 bases from J, the gap between germline ends came to 16 bases. Germline loops: CDR1 LNHNV, CDR2 YYDKDF (reference sequence). This CDR3 contains 16 residues. The DNA for the CDR3 is TGTGCCACCAGCAGAACCCCAAACGGGGGCCACAATGAGCAGTTCTTC. It translates to CATSRTPNGGHNEQFF.

This clonotype has a handful of counts. V usage is TRBV24-1 and J usage is TRBJ1-3; D is undetermined. CDR3 size: 14 residues. V was cut by 4 bases and J by 0 bases, with 6 bases left in between. The germline V gene encodes CDR1 KGHDR and CDR2 SFDVKD. CDR3: CATSDANSGNTIYF. For the CDR3, the DNA is TGTGCCACCAGTGACGCAAACTCTGGAAACACCATATATTTT.

The chain combines TRBV12-3 or TRBV12-4 with TRBJ1-5; D call uncertain. The CDR3 runs to 15 residues. Trimming removed 2 bases from V and 3 bases from J, with 11 bases in between. CDR3 loop: CASSLTVSYNQPQHF. In DNA, the CDR3 is TGTGCCAGCAGTTTAACTGTCAGCTACAATCAGCCCCAGCATTTT.

The chain recombines TRBV7-6 with TRBJ2-6; 7 bases are a match to TRBD2. Trimming cost V 4 bases and J 4 bases; bases outside gene matches: 4. The CDR3 extends over 15 amino acids. Germline CDR1 is SGHVS and CDR2 is FNYEAQ. CDR3 protein: CASSSRGVGANVLTF. Here the CDR3 DNA reads TGTGCCAGCAGCTCTCGGGGGGTCGGGGCCAACGTCCTGACTTTC.

This clonotype was detected a few times. J is TRBJ2-2 and V is TRBV3-1, with D perhaps given as TRBD1 or TRBD2 (5 bases each). The CDR3 spans 15 residues. V lost 4 bases and J 6 bases, leaving 15 bases between the germline ends. Germline V lookup: CDR1 LGHDT, CDR2 YNNKEL (reference sequence). CDR3 in DNA: TGTGCCAGCAGCCCCCGGCTGAAGGGACCCGGGGAGCTGTTTTTT. This sequence encodes CASSPRLKGPGELFF.

CDR3 residues: CASSDLTGGMTGELFF. DNA of the CDR3: TGTGCCAGCAGTGATCTGACAGGGGGAATGACCGGGGAGCTGTTTTTT. The rearrangement uses TRBV2 and TRBJ2-2, with 9 bases matching TRBD1. The CDR3 is 16 amino acids. The junction had 7 bases not matched to a gene; V was cut back by 3 bases and J by 5 bases. Germline CDR1 SNHLY, CDR2 FYNNEI.

The chain uses TRBV7-2 and TRBJ1-1, with D hard to call. The germline gives CDR1 SGHTA, CDR2 FQGNSA. Deletions cut 4 bases from V and 8 bases from J, with 8 bases between. The CDR3 is 11 residues long. In DNA form, the CDR3 reads TGTGCCAGCAGCTATGGCAGGGAAGCTTTCTTT. Its protein product is CASSYGREAFF.

The DNA for the CDR3 is TGTGCCAGCAGTTTAGACGGAAACATTCAGTACTTC. This gives the protein CASSLDGNIQYF. V gene TRBV6-2 or TRBV6-3 combines with J gene TRBJ2-4; D not resolved. The CDR3 has 12 residues. Per the germline V gene, CDR1 is MNHEY and CDR2 is SVGEGT. The ends were cut back, 4 bases at V and 6 bases at J, with 7 bases in the middle.

This clonotype has only a few counts. The chain recombines TRBV4-1 with TRBJ2-3; no clear D. Germline V gene sequence: CDR1 MGHRA, CDR2 YSYEKL. The CDR3 is 16 residues long. The V end lost 0 bases, the J end lost 0 bases, and 10 bases lay between the germline ends. The CDR3 nucleotides are TGCGCCAGCAGCCAAGACGCCAGCCCTAGCACAGATACGCAGTATTTT. It codes for CASSQDASPSTDTQYF.

This clonotype has a count of ten or more. V gene TRBV5-1 combines with J gene TRBJ2-7; no clear D gene. The CDR3 contains 13 residues. V lost 2 bases and J lost 6, with 12 bases in between. Germline V CDR1 and CDR2: SGHRS, YFSETQ. The CDR3 reads CASSLDPSGEQYV. The DNA for the CDR3 is TGCGCCAGCAGCTTAGATCCGTCGGGCGAGCAGTACGTC.

The CDR3 is CASNNPGQGAFF. CDR3 bases: TGTGCCAGCAATAATCCGGGACAGGGAGCTTTCTTT. This rearrangement joins TRBV28 to TRBJ1-1, with 9 bases lining up with TRBD1. V shed 7 bases, J shed 10 bases, and the junction held 7 bases outside the gene matches. The CDR3 sequence is 12 residues long. Germline V CDR1 and CDR2: MDHEN, SYDVKM.

Concerning this clonotype: This may be a read error: a much more frequent sequence differs by one nucleotide. The V gene is TRBV18, the J gene TRBJ1-1, with a tentative D call TRBD1 (5 bases). Germline V gene data show CDR1 as KGHSH and CDR2 as LQKENI. The CDR3 is 19 residues long. The V gene lost 0 bases and the J gene lost 7 bases, with 27 bases spanning the gap. CDR3 region: CASSPPLVCREWGDYEAFF. For the CDR3, the DNA is TGTGCCAGCTCACCACCGTTGGTTTGCAGGGAGTGGGGGGATTATGAAGCTTTCTTT.

This clonotype has just a few counts. This chain uses TRBV5-1 with TRBJ2-2; tentatively, D is TRBD2 (5 bases). Trimming shortened V by 4 bases and J by 0 bases, and 13 bases separated the two germline ends. The CDR3 extends over 16 amino acids. Germline lookup yields CDR1 SGHRS and CDR2 YFSETQ. CDR3 DNA sequence: TGCGCCAGCAGCCGGACGGGGAACGCGAACACCGGGGAGCTGTTTTTT. It specifies CASSRTGNANTGELFF. Variable domain in full (rest from reference TRBV5-1 and TRBJ2-2): KAGVTQTPRYLIKTRGQQVTLSCSPISGHRSVSWYQQTPGQGLQFLFEYFSETQRNKGNFPGRFSGRQFSNSRSEMNVSTLELGDSALYLCASSRTGNANTGELFFGEGSRLTVL.